These 26 T cell receptor beta chains came from one sample sequenced in a study of T cell clones after liver transplantation. Produced via immunoSEQ multiplex PCR; TCRdb's table is partial and in-frame only. The sample lists about 70,000 clones, 80% seen once, with approximately 0.73% in the top ten. The sequencing here drew on CD4+ T cells from blood, taken 12 months after liver transplant. These receptors all stem from a human patient who received a liver transplant. Some of the T cells may derive from the graft donor.

Here the CDR3 reads CASSQDGGRRYEQYF. As DNA, the CDR3 is TGTGCCAGCAGCCAAGATGGCGGGAGAAGGTACGAGCAGTACTTC. The chain carries TRBV4-2 and TRBJ2-7, with 7 bases identical to TRBD2. Germline-derived CDR1 and CDR2 are LGHNA and YNFKEQ. Trimming removed 0 bases from V and 4 bases from J; junction bases left unmatched: 6. The CDR3 loop spans 15 amino acids.

The genes are TRBV5-1 and TRBJ2-1; D remains unclear. Per germline, CDR1 SGHRS and CDR2 YFSETQ. V was clipped by 2 bases and J by 7 bases, with 13 bases between them. The CDR3 length is 14 residues. The CDR3 loop reads CASSFRPQGNEQFF. DNA of the CDR3: TGCGCCAGCAGCTTCCGTCCTCAAGGTAATGAGCAGTTCTTC. Combining the CDR3 with reference TRBV5-1 and TRBJ2-1 gives the whole variable domain KAGVTQTPRYLIKTRGQQVTLSCSPISGHRSVSWYQQTPGQGLQFLFEYFSETQRNKGNFPGRFSGRQFSNSRSEMNVSTLELGDSALYLCASSFRPQGNEQFFGPGTRLTVL.

The chain has TRBV29-1 and TRBJ1-5; the D is unclear. Germline lookup yields CDR1 SQVTM and CDR2 ANQGSEA. The length of the CDR3 is 12 residues. Trimming stripped 7 bases from V and 4 bases from J, with 11 bases between. In DNA, the CDR3 is TGCAGCGCCTCAAGTGGGAATCAGCCCCAGCATTTT. This codes for CSASSGNQPQHF.

The chain joins TRBV11-2 to TRBJ1-2; D gene ambiguous. Germline V gives CDR1 SGHAT, CDR2 FQNNGV. V shed 5 bases and J shed 0 bases, with 16 bases lying between them. The CDR3 length is 16 residues. The DNA for the CDR3 is TGTGCCAGCAGCCCCGGTCTAGGGCTACCTAACTATGGCTACACCTTC. As protein: CASSPGLGLPNYGYTF.

The rearrangement joins TRBV20-1 to TRBJ2-1; the match to TRBD2 covers 10 bases. Trimming removed 6 bases from V and 13 bases from J; junction bases left unmatched: 6. Germline V CDR1 and CDR2: DFQATT, SNEGSKA (reference sequence). This CDR3 is 11 amino acids long. Written as DNA, the CDR3 is TGCAGTGCCTGGTCTAGCGGGAGACAGTTCTTC. As protein: CSAWSSGRQFF.

The V and J genes are TRBV7-2 and TRBJ2-5; D perhaps matches TRBD2 (6 bases). With 1 base removed from V and 9 bases from J, the gap between germline ends came to 6 bases. Germline V gives CDR1 SGHTA, CDR2 FQGNSA. This CDR3 is built from 11 residues. The CDR3 sequence: CASSLGEAQYF. The CDR3 DNA follows: TGTGCCAGCAGCTTAGGGGAGGCCCAGTACTTC.

The CDR3 nucleotides read TGTGCCAGCACCACCCGGGACAGTTATGGCTACACCTTC. Translated: CASTTRDSYGYTF. The rearrangement joins TRBV5-4 to TRBJ1-2, with 7 bases that match TRBD1. Germline V lookup: CDR1 SGHNT, CDR2 YYREEE (reference sequence). V shed 6 bases, J shed 5 bases, and the junction held 7 bases outside the gene matches. The CDR3 runs to 13 residues.

This chain joins TRBV28 and TRBJ2-1, with 8 bases lining up with TRBD2. V was pared by 9 bases and J by 3 bases, with 4 bases of the junction left unmatched. The CDR3 covers 13 residues. Per the germline V gene, CDR1 is MDHEN and CDR2 is SYDVKM. The CDR3, as DNA: TGTGCCAGTGCACTAGCGGACTACAATGAGCAGTTCTTC. It translates to CASALADYNEQFF. Looking up the rest from reference TRBV28 and TRBJ2-1 gives the full variable domain: DVKVTQSSRYLVKRTGEKVFLECVQDMDHENMFWYRQDPGLGLRLIYFSYDVKMKEKGDIPEGYSVSREKKERFSLILESASTNQTSMYLCASALADYNEQFFGPGTRLTVL.

The chain has TRBV28 and TRBJ2-7; the match to TRBD1 covers 10 bases. V lost 3 bases to trimming and J lost 2 bases; unmatched junction nucleotides: 4. The CDR3 consists of 15 residues. Germline-derived CDR1 and CDR2 are MDHEN and SYDVKM. The CDR3 here is CASSFSGTGAYEQYF. CDR3 DNA: TGTGCCAGCAGTTTCAGCGGGACAGGGGCCTACGAGCAGTACTTC.

This clone was seen only once. The DNA for the CDR3 is TGTGCCAGCAACCCACAGGGGGCGAACACCGGGGAGCTGTTTTTT. Translation: CASNPQGANTGELFF. The chain employs TRBV9 and TRBJ2-2; TRBD1 matches 8 bases. Germline V gene data show CDR1 as SGDLS and CDR2 as YYNGEE. The CDR3 contains 15 residues. V was clipped by 6 bases and J by 0 bases; unmatched bases: 4.

The chain couples TRBV7-9 to TRBJ2-6; TRBD1 is a possible D gene (5 bases). V was cut by 5 bases and J by 0 bases, with 17 bases left in between. Germline-derived CDR1 and CDR2 are SEHNR and FQNEAQ (reference sequence). This CDR3 has 18 residues. The CDR3 region has the DNA TGTGCCAGCAGCCCCTGGATGACAGCCGGCTCTGGGGCCAACGTCCTGACTTTC. It translates to CASSPWMTAGSGANVLTF. Full variable domain (outside the CDR3, taken from reference TRBV7-9 and TRBJ2-6): DTGVSQNPRHKITKRGQNVTFRCDPISEHNRLYWYRQTLGQGPEFLTYFQNEAQLEKSRLLSDRFSAERPKGSFSTLEIQRTEQGDSAMYLCASSPWMTAGSGANVLTFGAGSRLTVL.

V gene TRBV28 combines with J gene TRBJ2-3, with 11 bases fitting TRBD1. The germline V gene encodes CDR1 MDHEN and CDR2 SYDVKM. The junction had 7 bases not matched to a gene; V was cut back by 5 bases and J by 3 bases. This CDR3 has 16 residues. The CDR3 here is CASSGGGTGGTDTQYF. CDR3 in DNA: TGTGCCAGCAGTGGGGGAGGGACAGGGGGAACAGATACGCAGTATTTT.

The V gene is TRBV2, the J gene TRBJ2-7; 7 positions match TRBD1. The CDR3 covers 12 residues. Germline lookup yields CDR1 SNHLY and CDR2 FYNNEI. The junction had 4 bases not matched to a gene; V was cut back by 6 bases and J by 5 bases. CDR3 coding DNA: TGTGCCAGCAGCCGGGACAGCAACGAGCAGTACTTC. Translating gives CASSRDSNEQYF.

CDR3 sequence reads: CASSSTSGTDTQYF. The CDR3 DNA reads as TGCGCCAGCAGCTCGACTAGCGGGACAGATACGCAGTATTTT. This sequence joins TRBV5-1 and TRBJ2-3, with 10 bases lining up with TRBD2. V lost 3 bases to trimming and J lost 3 bases; unmatched junction nucleotides: 1. Germline assignment: CDR1 SGHRS and CDR2 YFSETQ. CDR3 length equals 14 residues.

The rearrangement links TRBV28 to TRBJ1-2, with D maybe TRBD1 (6 bases). Trimming took 2 bases from V and 0 from J, leaving 10 bases between them. This CDR3 contains 15 residues. CDR1 MDHEN and CDR2 SYDVKM come from the germline V gene. CDR3 amino acids: CASSLNGQTNYGYTF. The CDR3 DNA is TGTGCCAGCAGTTTAAATGGACAGACTAACTATGGCTACACCTTC.

This clone ranks as medium-sized. The chain combines TRBV2 with TRBJ2-6; D is unclear. The CDR3 extends over 10 amino acids. Germline values: CDR1 SNHLY, CDR2 FYNNEI. In nucleotides, the CDR3 is TGTTCCTCTGGGGCCAACGTCCTGACTTTC. Residues: CSSGANVLTF.

The chain has TRBV5-4 and TRBJ1-1; D gene uncertain. The germline gives CDR1 SGHNT, CDR2 YYREEE (reference sequence). V was clipped by 3 bases and J by 0 bases, with 12 bases between them. This CDR3 has 15 amino acids. DNA for the CDR3: TGTGCCAGCAGCTCTGGTCGTCAGTTGAACACTGAAGCTTTCTTT. Its translation is CASSSGRQLNTEAFF.

The chain has TRBV7-9 and TRBJ1-2; a possible D gene is TRBD1 (5 bases). The CDR3 sequence is 15 residues long. Between the trimmed V and J ends, which lost 5 bases and 9 bases, there was a span of 22 bases. In germline, CDR1 is SEHNR, CDR2 FQNEAQ (reference sequence). This CDR3 reads CASSHTGTAPMSYTF. The CDR3, as DNA: TGTGCCAGCAGCCACACCGGGACGGCCCCTATGAGCTACACCTTC. The variable domain in full, completed from reference TRBV7-9 and TRBJ1-2, reads DTGVSQNPRHKITKRGQNVTFRCDPISEHNRLYWYRQTLGQGPEFLTYFQNEAQLEKSRLLSDRFSAERPKGSFSTLEIQRTEQGDSAMYLCASSHTGTAPMSYTFGSGTRLTVV.

This chain joins TRBV11-2 and TRBJ2-7, with TRBD1 matching over 9 bases. The CDR3 contains 15 residues. Germline V gene lookup returns CDR1 SGHAT and CDR2 FQNNGV. Trimming at V came to 6 bases and at J to 4 bases, leaving 10 bases not matched to a gene. CDR3 in amino acids: CASRYRTGEQYEQYF. CDR3 nucleotide sequence: TGTGCCAGCAGATACCGGACAGGGGAACAGTACGAGCAGTACTTC.

The rearrangement links TRBV4-3 to TRBJ2-1; 8 bases are a match to TRBD2. With 3 bases clipped from V and 8 bases from J, the junction kept 24 bases outside the gene matches. CDR1 is LGHNA and CDR2 is YSLEER in the germline V gene. This CDR3 is built from 20 residues. CDR3 amino acids: CASSHENVPGLDRDPDEQFF. CDR3 bases: TGCGCCAGCAGCCACGAAAACGTCCCGGGACTAGATCGGGATCCCGATGAGCAGTTCTTC.

The J gene is TRBJ1-5, the V gene TRBV28; no firm D call. The CDR3 spans 16 residues. The germline V and J ends were trimmed by 5 bases and 4 bases, with 18 bases remaining between them. Germline loops: CDR1 MDHEN, CDR2 SYDVKM. CDR3 bases: TGTGCCAGCAGTCCCGTCGTCGGGTCCTCTAATCAGCCCCAGCATTTT. As protein: CASSPVVGSSNQPQHF.

The chain recombines TRBV9 with TRBJ2-3, with D unclear. V was cut by 3 bases and J by 5 bases, with 7 bases left in between. CDR3 length equals 12 residues. Per the germline V gene, CDR1 is SGDLS and CDR2 is YYNGEE. The CDR3 protein is CASSAQRDTQYF. CDR3 in DNA: TGTGCCAGCAGCGCCCAGCGAGATACGCAGTATTTT.

This clone has only one observation. The chain carries TRBV9 and TRBJ2-2; D uncertain. The germline V gene encodes CDR1 SGDLS and CDR2 YYNGEE. Trimming stripped 4 bases from V and 5 bases from J, with 12 bases between. The CDR3 consists of 14 residues. CDR3 nucleotides: TGTGCCAGCAGCCCCCAGCCGTTAACCGGGGAGCTGTTTTTT. Protein product: CASSPQPLTGELFF.

The chain couples TRBV19 to TRBJ1-1; D remains ambiguous. V lost 2 bases to trimming and J lost 8 bases, with 12 bases between them. The germline gives CDR1 LNHDA, CDR2 SQIVND (reference sequence). The CDR3 is 13 amino acids. The CDR3 spells CASSIRPLGEAFF. CDR3 in DNA: TGTGCCAGTAGTATACGACCTCTAGGGGAAGCTTTCTTT.

There are a few counts of this clone. The chain uses TRBV18 and TRBJ1-5; tentatively, D is TRBD1 (5 bases). The germline V gene has CDR1 KGHSH and CDR2 LQKENI. There are 15 residues in the CDR3. V lost 3 bases, J lost 6 bases, and 15 bases lay in between. CDR3: CASSPSLGGGQPQHF. The CDR3 DNA sequence: TGTGCCAGCTCACCTTCCCTTGGGGGAGGTCAGCCCCAGCATTTT.

V is TRBV28 and J is TRBJ2-7; tentatively, D is TRBD1 or TRBD2 (5 bases each). The CDR3 sequence is 14 residues long. CDR1 and CDR2 from the germline V gene are MDHEN and SYDVKM. V dropped 0 bases and J dropped 6 bases, with 12 bases sitting between them. In DNA, the CDR3 is TGTGCCAGCAGTTTATGGGGGACGAGGTCCGAGCAGTACTTC. As protein: CASSLWGTRSEQYF.